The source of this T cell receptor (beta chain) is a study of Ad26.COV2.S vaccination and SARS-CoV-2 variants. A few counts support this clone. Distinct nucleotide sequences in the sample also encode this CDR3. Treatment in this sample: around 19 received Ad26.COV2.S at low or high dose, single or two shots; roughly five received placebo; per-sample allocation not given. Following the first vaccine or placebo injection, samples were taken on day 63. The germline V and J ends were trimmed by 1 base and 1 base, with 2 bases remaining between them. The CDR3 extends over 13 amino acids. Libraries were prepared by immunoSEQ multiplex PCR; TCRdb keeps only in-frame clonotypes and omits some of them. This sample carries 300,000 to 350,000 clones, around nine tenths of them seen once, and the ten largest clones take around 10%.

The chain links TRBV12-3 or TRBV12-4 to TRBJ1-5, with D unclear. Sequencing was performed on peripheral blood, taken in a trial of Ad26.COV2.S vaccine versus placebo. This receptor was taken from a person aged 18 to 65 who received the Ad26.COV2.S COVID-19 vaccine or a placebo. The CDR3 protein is CASSLGSNQPQHF. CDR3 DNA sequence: TGTGCCAGCAGTTTAGGGAGCAATCAGCCCCAGCATTTT.